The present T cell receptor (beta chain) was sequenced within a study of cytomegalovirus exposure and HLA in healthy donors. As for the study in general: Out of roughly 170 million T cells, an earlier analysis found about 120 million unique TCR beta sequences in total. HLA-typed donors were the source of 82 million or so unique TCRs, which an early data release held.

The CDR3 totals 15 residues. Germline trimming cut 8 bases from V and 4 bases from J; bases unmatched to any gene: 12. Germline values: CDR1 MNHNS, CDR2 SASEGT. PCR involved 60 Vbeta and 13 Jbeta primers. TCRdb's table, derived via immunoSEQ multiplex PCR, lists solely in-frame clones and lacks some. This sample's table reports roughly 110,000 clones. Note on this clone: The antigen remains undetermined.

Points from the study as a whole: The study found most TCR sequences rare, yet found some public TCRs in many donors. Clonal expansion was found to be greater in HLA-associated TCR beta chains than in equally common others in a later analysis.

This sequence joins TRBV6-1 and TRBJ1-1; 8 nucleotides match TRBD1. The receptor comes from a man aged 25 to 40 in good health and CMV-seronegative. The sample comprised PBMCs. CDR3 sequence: CASAGQGVQSTEAFF. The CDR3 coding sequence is TGTGCCAGCGCCGGACAGGGAGTTCAGAGCACTGAAGCTTTCTTT.